The 6 T cell receptor beta chains presented below share a single source sample, sequenced in a study of CD8+ T cells in alopecia areata. Extraction of RNA preceded its reverse transcription into cDNA, which served as the sequencing template. Libraries were prepared by immunoSEQ multiplex PCR; TCRdb keeps only in-frame clonotypes and omits some of them. This sample carries some 150,000 clones, under 60% of them seen once, and the ten largest clones take 19%. Specimen: CD8+ T cells sorted from blood, collected at week 0. The source of these receptors is a human donor with alopecia areata.

This clone appeared a few times. The chain employs TRBV13 and TRBJ1-1; weak D call: TRBD1 (6 bases). Germline V gene sequence: CDR1 PRHDT, CDR2 FYEKMQ (reference sequence). Trimming took off 0 bases at V and 6 bases at J, with 14 bases between the two ends. The CDR3 is 15 amino acids. CDR3 in DNA: TGTGCCAGCAGCTTAGGGCGGTCCAGGGGCTCTGAAGCTTTCTTT. It encodes CASSLGRSRGSEAFF.

The chain has TRBV30 and TRBJ2-1; the D call may be TRBD1 or TRBD2 (5 bases each). The CDR3 is made up of 12 amino acids. V was shortened by 0 bases and J by 9 bases, with 9 bases between the two germline ends. Germline-derived CDR1 and CDR2 are GTSNPN and SVGIG (reference sequence). The CDR3: CAWSVLRGEQFF. CDR3 in DNA: TGTGCCTGGAGTGTACTGAGGGGTGAGCAGTTCTTC.

This chain links TRBV7-8 with TRBJ2-7; D is uncertain. Trimming stripped 5 bases from V and 0 bases from J, with 14 bases between. This CDR3 contains 15 residues. From germline, CDR1 is SGHVS and CDR2 FQNEAQ. CDR3 loop: CASSTQNAPSYEQYF. CDR3 bases: TGTGCCAGCAGCACACAAAACGCCCCCTCCTACGAGCAGTACTTC.

This clone was counted a few times. The chain links TRBV5-6 to TRBJ2-1; D unresolved. CDR1 is SGHDT, CDR2 YYEEEE, per germline. The length of the CDR3 is 13 residues. V was cut by 5 bases and J by 0 bases, with 6 bases left in between. CDR3 nucleotide sequence: TGTGCCAGCAGTACAAGCTCCTACAATGAGCAGTTCTTC. Its protein product is CASSTSSYNEQFF.

The gene calls are TRBV27 and TRBJ2-7, with 13 bases matching TRBD2. Germline assignment: CDR1 MNHEY and CDR2 SMNVEV (reference sequence). J lost 2 bases, V lost 5 bases, and 6 bases had no gene match. The CDR3 runs to 16 residues. CDR3 sequence reads: CASSNGLAGDTYEQYF. The CDR3 bases are TGTGCCAGCAGTAATGGACTAGCGGGGGACACCTACGAGCAGTACTTC.

In DNA form, the CDR3 reads TGCGCCAGCAGCCAAGATTTCCCCACTGGGGCCAACGTCCTGACTTTC. It translates to CASSQDFPTGANVLTF. The chain carries TRBV4-3 and TRBJ2-6; D call uncertain. V was cut by 0 bases and J by 2 bases, with 8 bases left in between. The germline V gene has CDR1 LGHNA and CDR2 YSLEER. This CDR3 has 16 amino acids.